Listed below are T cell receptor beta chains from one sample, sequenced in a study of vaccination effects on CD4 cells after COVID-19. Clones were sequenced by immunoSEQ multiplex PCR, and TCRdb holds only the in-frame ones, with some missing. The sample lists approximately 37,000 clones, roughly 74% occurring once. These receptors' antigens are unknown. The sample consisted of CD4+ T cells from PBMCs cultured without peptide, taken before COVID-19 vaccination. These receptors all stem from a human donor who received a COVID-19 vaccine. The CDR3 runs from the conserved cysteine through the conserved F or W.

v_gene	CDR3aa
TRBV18	CASSLNGQGASTEAFF
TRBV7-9	CASSLTRDSPYEQYF
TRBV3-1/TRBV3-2	CASSQQQYTEAFF
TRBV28	CASWGQTYEQYF
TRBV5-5	CASSLVRGGGYTF
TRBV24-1	CATSDSGTGTGYGYTF
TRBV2	CATQQGSSYGYTF
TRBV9	CASSVGAGALNIQYF
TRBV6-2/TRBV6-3	CASSYQGQGHYGYTF
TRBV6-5	CATKLRGHSGNTIYF
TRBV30	CAWSGRGGYEQYF
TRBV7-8	CASSLVAGLGSPLHF
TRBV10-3	CAISESPAPYGYTF
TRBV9	CASSEQTTNTGELFF
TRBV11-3	CASSSRQGVSNQPQHF
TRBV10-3	CAISESGVNNSPLHF
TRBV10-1	CATGDTDTQYF
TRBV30	CAWSFGRGDYGYTF
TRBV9	CASSVGGSGRITGEQYF
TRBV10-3	CAISRDRGGNIQYF
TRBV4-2	CASSQDVRPRGDQPQHF
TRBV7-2	CASSRSGNPYGYTF
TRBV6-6	CASSLGQVIALFF
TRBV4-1	CASSQPALTGGADTGELFF
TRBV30	CAWSVGGGLRELFF
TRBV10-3	CAIRGQGAGEKLFF
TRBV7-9	CASSRAQPGHGSPLHF
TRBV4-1	CASSAAGAEILRPQHF
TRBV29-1	CSVEQGRGTEAFF
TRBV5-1	CASSLDPTISTDTQYF
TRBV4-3	CASSQSPGTTNSPLHF
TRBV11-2	CASSLVLDEQFF
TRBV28	CASSGTHYGYTF
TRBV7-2	CASSPPGGSSGNTIYF
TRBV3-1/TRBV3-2	CASSPGLAGGTDTQYF
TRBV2	CASSEGGITEQYF
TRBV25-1	CASITGYNEQFF
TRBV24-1	CATSDYPGTREQFF
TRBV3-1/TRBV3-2	CASSQSDRNYGYTF
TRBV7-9	CASNSGAPYEQYF
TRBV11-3	CASSPASGRDTQYF
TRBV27	CASSLGAGGSYEQYF
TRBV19	CASSLGQGVGYTF
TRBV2	CASRQDRGTEAFF
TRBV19	CASSIVRRTNEKLFF
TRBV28	CASSLTDRRNYTF
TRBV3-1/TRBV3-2	CASSQSGLAANTGELFF
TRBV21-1	CASSKVARTEGDQYF
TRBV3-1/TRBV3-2	CASSQTPRGQSGYTF
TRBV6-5	CASSLPGVEAFF
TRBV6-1	CASSFRRNPNQPQHF
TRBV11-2	CASSLSPGGNSPLHF
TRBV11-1	CASSPDRTEQYF
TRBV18	CASSPGPVEAFF